This T cell receptor beta chain is from a study of T cells after posttransplantation cyclophosphamide. With regard to this clone: Its specificity is not known.

The method was immunoSEQ multiplex PCR; TCRdb's version includes in-frame clones alone and lacks a portion of them. The repertoire consists of over 35,000 clones, none detected only once. General observations from the study: Tissue-infiltrating T cells from skin or gut overlapped little with blood T cells. Later blood repertoires were often dominated by clones from the donor CD8+ memory compartment.

On the day of bone marrow donation, the related graft donor provided peripheral blood. CDR1 SQVTM and CDR2 ANQGSEA come from the germline V gene. Trimming took off 3 bases at V and 0 bases at J, with 8 bases between the two ends. The CDR3 is 13 amino acids. The sample comprised PBMCs. The TCR sequence derives from a man between 40 and 49 years old in good health, CMV-negative, and a related stem cell transplant donor. The V gene is TRBV29-1, the J gene TRBJ1-1; D is unresolved. The CDR3 bases are TGCAGCGTTGAGAGGCAGATGAACACTGAAGCTTTCTTT. Residues: CSVERQMNTEAFF.